This T cell receptor beta chain was sequenced for a study of T-cell memory formation after mild COVID-19. The V gene lost 0 bases and the J gene lost 5 bases, with 14 bases spanning the gap. This CDR3 has 15 residues. Germline values: CDR1 SGHTS, CDR2 YDEGEE. TCRdb recomputed calls from the 5' RACE reads with MiXCR, one row per CDR3 protein. The table records about 400,000 distinct CDR3 sequences, 20% to 25% of them present only once. In the case of this clonotype: Its antigen is still unknown.

Study-level results: What remained unconfirmed was the SARS-CoV-2 specificity of second-wave clones peaking on day 37. Mainly in CM and EM were contracting CD4+ clones; CD8+ were in EMRA. Day 15 to 85 contractors were CD4/CD8 balanced; later expanders leaned CD4+.

This chain links TRBV5-8 with TRBJ1-1, with D possibly matching TRBD1 (5 bases). This TCR was sampled from an adult woman who had mild COVID-19 (a few samples of this study predate the infection). Cell type and time point are not known. Material for sequencing was PBMCs or a T cell subset sorted from them (not recorded which). The CDR3 nucleotides are TGTGCCAGCAGCTTGGGCCCCCAGGGTGGGACTGAAGCTTTCTTT. Amino acid sequence: CASSLGPQGGTEAFF.